This is a list of T cell receptor beta chains from one sample in a study of shared clonotypes between healthy human individuals. The repertoire was sequenced with immunoSEQ multiplex PCR; TCRdb's copy has only in-frame clones and lacks some. The table has about 2 million clones, about 95% seen once. Sequenced material: naive CD8+ T cells sorted from blood. These receptors were taken from a man aged 18-30 years in good health. CDR3s include the opening cysteine and the closing phenylalanine or tryptophan. D genes are given only for firm matches. Rows give clone size only sometimes, using once, few, many, or a class for an expanded clone.

v_call: TRBV11-2; d_call: TRBD2; j_call: TRBJ2-1; clone_size: -; cdr3_aa: CASGASGFYNEQFF; cdr3_nt: TGTGCCAGTGGGGCTAGCGGGTTTTACAATGAGCAGTTCTTC
v_call: TRBV4-3; d_call: -; j_call: TRBJ2-1; clone_size: -; cdr3_aa: CASSHYTSGLYNEQFF; cdr3_nt: TGCGCCAGCAGCCACTACACTTCAGGGTTGTATAATGAGCAGTTCTTC
v_call: TRBV11-2; d_call: -; j_call: TRBJ2-7; clone_size: -; cdr3_aa: CASSPATVYEQYF; cdr3_nt: TGTGCCAGCAGCCCCGCGACAGTCTACGAGCAGTACTTC
v_call: TRBV19; d_call: -; j_call: TRBJ1-1; clone_size: -; cdr3_aa: CASLELTGGLDGNTEAFF; cdr3_nt: TGTGCCAGCCTAGAGCTCACGGGCGGTTTAGATGGAAACACTGAAGCTTTCTTT
v_call: TRBV9; d_call: -; j_call: TRBJ2-1; clone_size: -; cdr3_aa: CASSTLQNEQFF; cdr3_nt: TGTGCCAGCAGCACCCTGCAAAATGAGCAGTTCTTC
v_call: TRBV9; d_call: -; j_call: TRBJ2-7; clone_size: -; cdr3_aa: CASSPSRNSYEQYF; cdr3_nt: TGTGCCAGCAGCCCCTCTCGGAACTCCTACGAGCAGTACTTC
v_call: TRBV28; d_call: -; j_call: TRBJ1-5; clone_size: -; cdr3_aa: CASSLGVGWGGNQPQHF; cdr3_nt: TGTGCCAGCAGTTTGGGGGTGGGGTGGGGCGGCAATCAGCCCCAGCATTTT
v_call: TRBV27; d_call: TRBD1; j_call: TRBJ2-5; clone_size: -; cdr3_aa: CASSITGGGETQYF; cdr3_nt: TGTGCCAGCAGTATCACAGGGGGCGGAGAGACCCAGTACTTC
v_call: TRBV11-2; d_call: -; j_call: TRBJ2-2; clone_size: -; cdr3_aa: CARVINTGELFF; cdr3_nt: TGTGCCAGGGTGATTAACACCGGGGAGCTGTTTTTT
v_call: TRBV13; d_call: -; j_call: TRBJ2-1; clone_size: -; cdr3_aa: CASSTGTHYNEQFF; cdr3_nt: TGTGCCAGCAGCACCGGGACTCACTACAATGAGCAGTTCTTC
v_call: TRBV27; d_call: -; j_call: TRBJ2-2; clone_size: -; cdr3_aa: CASSPMLDGGELFF; cdr3_nt: TGTGCCAGCAGTCCAATGCTAGACGGCGGGGAGCTGTTTTTT
v_call: TRBV5-3; d_call: TRBD2; j_call: TRBJ2-3; clone_size: -; cdr3_aa: CARSLANWLAGVGTDTQYF; cdr3_nt: TGTGCCAGAAGCTTGGCCAATTGGCTAGCGGGAGTCGGCACAGATACGCAGTATTTT
v_call: TRBV30; d_call: -; j_call: TRBJ2-1; clone_size: -; cdr3_aa: CAWSVLKNEQFF; cdr3_nt: TGTGCCTGGAGTGTACTGAAAAATGAGCAGTTCTTC
v_call: TRBV20-1; d_call: -; j_call: TRBJ2-1; clone_size: -; cdr3_aa: CSAPRGYEQFF; cdr3_nt: TGCAGTGCACCGCGGGGCTATGAGCAGTTCTTC
v_call: TRBV7-8; d_call: TRBD1; j_call: TRBJ1-4; clone_size: -; cdr3_aa: CASSIVEGQGSEKLFF; cdr3_nt: TGTGCCAGCAGCATCGTAGAGGGACAGGGGAGTGAAAAACTGTTTTTT
v_call: TRBV5-6; d_call: TRBD1; j_call: TRBJ2-5; clone_size: -; cdr3_aa: CASSFGQGAREQYF; cdr3_nt: TGTGCCAGCAGCTTCGGCCAGGGGGCTCGGGAGCAGTACTTC
v_call: TRBV29-1; d_call: -; j_call: TRBJ2-1; clone_size: once; cdr3_aa: CSVPGVGGYNEQFF; cdr3_nt: TGCAGCGTTCCAGGGGTGGGAGGGTACAATGAGCAGTTCTTC
v_call: TRBV6-1; d_call: TRBD1; j_call: TRBJ2-3; clone_size: -; cdr3_aa: CASSEAPGQVITDTQYF; cdr3_nt: TGTGCCAGCAGTGAAGCGCCCGGACAGGTGATCACAGATACGCAGTATTTT
v_call: TRBV4-1; d_call: TRBD1; j_call: TRBJ2-7; clone_size: -; cdr3_aa: CASSQEGTGLYEQYF; cdr3_nt: TGCGCCAGCAGCCAAGAGGGGACAGGGCTCTACGAGCAGTACTTC
v_call: TRBV27; d_call: TRBD1; j_call: TRBJ1-5; clone_size: once; cdr3_aa: CASSPRAGDRDNQPQHF; cdr3_nt: TGTGCCAGCAGTCCCCGAGCGGGGGACAGGGACAATCAGCCCCAGCATTTT
v_call: TRBV6-5; d_call: TRBD2; j_call: TRBJ2-3; clone_size: -; cdr3_aa: CASSYSIAGEEDTQYF; cdr3_nt: TGTGCCAGCAGTTACTCTATAGCGGGAGAGGAAGATACGCAGTATTTT
v_call: TRBV4-3; d_call: -; j_call: TRBJ2-7; clone_size: -; cdr3_aa: CASSLTSDYEQYF; cdr3_nt: TGCGCCAGCAGCCTAACCTCGGATTACGAGCAGTACTTC
v_call: TRBV13; d_call: -; j_call: TRBJ2-7; clone_size: -; cdr3_aa: CASSLIGPSLREQYF; cdr3_nt: TGTGCCAGCAGCTTAATCGGCCCTTCATTAAGGGAGCAGTACTTC
v_call: TRBV30; d_call: -; j_call: TRBJ2-1; clone_size: -; cdr3_aa: CAWLGVEQFF; cdr3_nt: TGTGCCTGGCTCGGGGTTGAGCAGTTCTTC
v_call: TRBV6-5; d_call: -; j_call: TRBJ2-5; clone_size: -; cdr3_aa: CASSYPSRETQYF; cdr3_nt: TGTGCCAGCAGTTACCCCTCTAGGGAGACCCAGTACTTC
v_call: TRBV7-2; d_call: TRBD1; j_call: TRBJ2-7; clone_size: -; cdr3_aa: CASSLAAGGASYEQYF; cdr3_nt: TGTGCCAGCAGCTTAGCGGCAGGGGGCGCTTCTTACGAGCAGTACTTC
v_call: TRBV14; d_call: TRBD2; j_call: TRBJ2-7; clone_size: -; cdr3_aa: CASSQGEGPYEQYF; cdr3_nt: TGTGCCAGCAGCCAAGGGGAGGGCCCCTACGAGCAGTACTTC
v_call: TRBV28; d_call: -; j_call: TRBJ2-7; clone_size: -; cdr3_aa: CASSFPGRDEQYF; cdr3_nt: TGTGCCAGCAGTTTCCCCGGCAGGGACGAGCAGTACTTC
v_call: TRBV27; d_call: -; j_call: TRBJ1-2; clone_size: -; cdr3_aa: CASSLSRDYGYTF; cdr3_nt: TGTGCCAGCAGTTTATCACGGGACTATGGCTACACCTTC
v_call: TRBV5-1; d_call: -; j_call: TRBJ2-3; clone_size: -; cdr3_aa: CASSLLDLGTDTQYF; cdr3_nt: TGCGCCAGCAGCTTGTTGGACCTCGGCACAGATACGCAGTATTTT
v_call: TRBV2; d_call: TRBD2; j_call: TRBJ2-3; clone_size: once; cdr3_aa: CASTWTSGSTDTQYF; cdr3_nt: TGTGCCAGCACCTGGACTAGTGGAAGCACAGATACGCAGTATTTT
v_call: TRBV5-1; d_call: TRBD2; j_call: TRBJ2-3; clone_size: -; cdr3_aa: CASSPASGGSTDTQYF; cdr3_nt: TGCGCCAGCAGCCCGGCTAGCGGGGGGTCCACAGATACGCAGTATTTT
v_call: TRBV28; d_call: -; j_call: TRBJ2-1; clone_size: -; cdr3_aa: CASRGTSLRELGDNEQFF; cdr3_nt: TGTGCCAGCAGGGGGACATCGCTCAGGGAACTCGGCGACAATGAGCAGTTCTTC
v_call: TRBV15; d_call: TRBD2; j_call: TRBJ2-1; clone_size: -; cdr3_aa: CATSKTGTIEEQFF; cdr3_nt: TGTGCCACCAGCAAAACCGGGACTATAGAGGAGCAGTTCTTC
v_call: TRBV4-1; d_call: TRBD2; j_call: TRBJ2-7; clone_size: -; cdr3_aa: CASSRSGGGGEQYF; cdr3_nt: TGCGCCAGCAGTCGCTCGGGGGGAGGTGGCGAGCAGTACTTC
v_call: TRBV5-1; d_call: -; j_call: TRBJ2-7; clone_size: -; cdr3_aa: CASSLLAGEGYEQYF; cdr3_nt: TGCGCCAGCAGCTTGTTGGCAGGGGAAGGCTACGAGCAGTACTTC
v_call: TRBV6-1; d_call: -; j_call: TRBJ1-1; clone_size: -; cdr3_aa: CASSDEWTEAFF; cdr3_nt: TGTGCCAGCAGTGATGAATGGACTGAAGCTTTCTTT
v_call: TRBV2; d_call: -; j_call: TRBJ2-7; clone_size: -; cdr3_aa: CASSEGGAGAYEQYF; cdr3_nt: TGTGCCAGCAGTGAAGGGGGGGCAGGGGCCTACGAGCAGTACTTC
v_call: TRBV7-9; d_call: -; j_call: TRBJ1-1; clone_size: -; cdr3_aa: CASSLGGEAFF; cdr3_nt: TGTGCCAGCAGCCTGGGCGGTGAAGCTTTCTTT
v_call: TRBV2; d_call: TRBD1; j_call: TRBJ2-1; clone_size: -; cdr3_aa: CASSAQIGQGIYNEQFF; cdr3_nt: TGTGCCAGCAGTGCCCAAATTGGACAGGGGATTTACAATGAGCAGTTCTTC
v_call: TRBV28; d_call: TRBD2; j_call: TRBJ2-1; clone_size: many; cdr3_aa: CASSLLAGGNNEQFF; cdr3_nt: TGTGCCAGCAGTCTACTAGCGGGAGGTAACAATGAGCAGTTCTTC
v_call: TRBV11-2; d_call: -; j_call: TRBJ2-7; clone_size: -; cdr3_aa: CASSPYASGYEQYF; cdr3_nt: TGTGCCAGCAGCCCCTACGCCTCGGGCTACGAGCAGTACTTC
v_call: TRBV4-3; d_call: TRBD1; j_call: TRBJ2-1; clone_size: -; cdr3_aa: CASSQGQYSYNEQFF; cdr3_nt: TGCGCCAGCAGCCAGGGACAGTACTCCTACAATGAGCAGTTCTTC
v_call: TRBV5-1; d_call: -; j_call: TRBJ2-1; clone_size: -; cdr3_aa: CASSLGTGYNEQFF; cdr3_nt: TGCGCCAGCAGTCTGGGGACGGGATACAATGAGCAGTTCTTC
v_call: TRBV5-4; d_call: -; j_call: TRBJ2-3; clone_size: -; cdr3_aa: CASSTGGAEDTQYF; cdr3_nt: TGTGCCAGCAGCACCGGTGGGGCCGAAGATACGCAGTATTTT
v_call: TRBV4-3; d_call: TRBD1; j_call: TRBJ2-3; clone_size: -; cdr3_aa: CASSQEPGGMTDTQYF; cdr3_nt: TGCGCCAGCAGCCAAGAACCAGGGGGCATGACAGATACGCAGTATTTT